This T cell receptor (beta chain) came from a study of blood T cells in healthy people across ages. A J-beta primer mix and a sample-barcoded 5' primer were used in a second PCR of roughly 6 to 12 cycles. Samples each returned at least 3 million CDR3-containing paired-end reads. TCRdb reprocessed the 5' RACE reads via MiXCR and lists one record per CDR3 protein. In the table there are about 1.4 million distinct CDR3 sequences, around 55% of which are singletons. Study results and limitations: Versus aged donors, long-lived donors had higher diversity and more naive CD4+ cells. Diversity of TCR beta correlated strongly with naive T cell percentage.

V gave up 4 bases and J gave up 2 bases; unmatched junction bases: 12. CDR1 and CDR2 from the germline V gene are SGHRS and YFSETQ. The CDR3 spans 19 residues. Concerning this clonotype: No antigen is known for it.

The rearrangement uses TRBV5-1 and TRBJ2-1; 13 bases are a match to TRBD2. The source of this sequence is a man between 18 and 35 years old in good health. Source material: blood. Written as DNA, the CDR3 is TGCGCCAGCAGCGTAACCGGGACTAGCGGGGTTGGAACCTACAATGAGCAGTTCTTC. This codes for CASSVTGTSGVGTYNEQFF.